This T cell receptor beta chain originates from a study of beta chain features in type 1 diabetes. The study, taken as a whole, reports: The study found moderately but significantly shorter TCRB CDR3s in all four CD4+ subsets of Type 1 diabetes patients.

Germline loops: CDR1 MNHEY, CDR2 SVGAGI. The V gene lost 0 bases and the J gene lost 3 bases, with 9 bases spanning the gap. The CDR3 consists of 14 residues. On this clone itself: Antigen: not known.

As every portion of the isolated RNA was reverse transcribed, the sequencing read expressed TCRB transcripts. The protocol was immunoSEQ multiplex PCR, while the TCRdb copy is restricted to in-frame clones and leaves out a portion. The table lists approximately 730,000 clones, roughly 13% of them singletons. The authors took one heparinised blood draw, averaging roughly 120 mL, from each donor. The V call is TRBV6-5, the J call TRBJ2-7; unclear D gene. This TCR was recovered from a man between 18 and 29 years old with type 1 diabetes. The material sequenced was naive CD4+ T cells from blood. The CDR3 bases are TGTGCCAGCAGTTACTCTGACGACAACTACGAGCAGTACTTC. This gives the protein CASSYSDDNYEQYF.